These 2 T cell receptor beta chains came from one sample sequenced in a study of PD-1 blockade in classical Hodgkin lymphoma. Repertoires were generated with immunoSEQ multiplex PCR, while TCRdb's copy carries only in-frame clones and drops some. In the table there are about 12,000 clones, approximately 79% of which are singletons. Each patient experienced a relapse that followed autologous stem cell transplantation, and brentuximab vedotin exposure varied. Isolation of CD4+ T cells from thawed PBMCs was performed by magnetic negative selection. Specimen: CD4+ T cells from blood, collected at baseline. The receptors derive from a human donor with classical Hodgkin lymphoma.

Only a few counts were recorded for this clone. This chain links TRBV19 with TRBJ1-2, with 7 bases lining up with TRBD1. CDR3 size: 14 residues. V shed 3 bases and J 0 bases; nucleotides not matched to a gene: 1. Germline CDR1 LNHDA, CDR2 SQIVND (reference sequence). CDR3 loop: CASSMGQPNYGYTF. CDR3 coding DNA: TGTGCCAGTAGTATGGGACAGCCTAACTATGGCTACACCTTC.

This clone has just a few counts. The CDR3 loop reads CASSVLAGLYQETQYF. CDR3 nucleotides: TGCGCCAGCAGCGTCTTGGCAGGCTTGTACCAAGAGACCCAGTACTTC. The J gene is TRBJ2-5, the V gene TRBV5-1; D is undetermined. This CDR3 is 16 amino acids long. The V gene lost 4 bases and the J gene lost 0 bases, with 16 bases spanning the gap. Germline V gene sequence: CDR1 SGHRS, CDR2 YFSETQ.